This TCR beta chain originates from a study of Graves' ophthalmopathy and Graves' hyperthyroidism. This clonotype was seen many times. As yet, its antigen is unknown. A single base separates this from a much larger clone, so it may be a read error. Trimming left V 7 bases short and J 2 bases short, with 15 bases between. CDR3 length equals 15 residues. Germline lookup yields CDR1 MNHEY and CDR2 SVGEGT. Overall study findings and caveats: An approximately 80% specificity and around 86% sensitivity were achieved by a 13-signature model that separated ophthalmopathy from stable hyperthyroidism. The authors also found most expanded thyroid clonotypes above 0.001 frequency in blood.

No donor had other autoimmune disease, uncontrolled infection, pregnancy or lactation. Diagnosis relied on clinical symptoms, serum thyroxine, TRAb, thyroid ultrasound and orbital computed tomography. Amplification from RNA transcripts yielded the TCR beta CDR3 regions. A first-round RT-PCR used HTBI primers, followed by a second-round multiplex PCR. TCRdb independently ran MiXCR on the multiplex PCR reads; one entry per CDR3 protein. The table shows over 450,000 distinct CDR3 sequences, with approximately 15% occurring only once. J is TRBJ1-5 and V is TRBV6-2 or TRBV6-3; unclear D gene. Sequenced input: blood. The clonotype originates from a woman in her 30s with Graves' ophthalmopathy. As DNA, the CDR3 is TGTGCCAGCACTGTCTTGGGAAGGGGCAATCAGCCCCAGCATTTT. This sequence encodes CASTVLGRGNQPQHF.